Each of the 20 T cell receptor beta chains below was sequenced from the same sample in a study of human T cells and chemical hapten exposure. Time point indicated: pre-sensitization, week 0. As for treatment: therapeutic diphenylcyclopropenone sensitization with weekly scalp DPC. Each CDR3 protein is one row after TCRdb ran MiXCR on the RACE reads. The sample has about 380,000 distinct CDR3 sequences; 4% to 6% are singletons. This specimen consisted of whole blood, obtained in connection with sensitization to the hapten diphenylcyclopropenone (DPC). Receptor source: a woman aged 50 to 65 with alopecia areata. Some clones in this sample may be carry-over from other donors' samples.

Ten or more counts support this clonotype. The chain employs TRBV5-1 and TRBJ1-1; maybe TRBD1 (6 bases). Trimming pared 3 bases from V and 3 bases from J, leaving 9 bases between. This CDR3 is 13 amino acids long. CDR1 and CDR2 from the germline V gene are SGHRS and YFSETQ. Here the CDR3 reads CASSSDRYTEAFF. CDR3 DNA sequence: TGCGCCAGCAGCTCAGACAGGTACACTGAAGCTTTCTTT.

This clonotype was picked up a small number of times. V gene TRBV12-3 or TRBV12-4 combines with J gene TRBJ2-7; D uncertain. This CDR3 has 14 residues. V lost 8 bases, J lost 5 bases, and 19 bases lay in between. CDR3 DNA: TGTGCCAGCTCCTCCGGCGCAGGTCTGGACGAGCAGTACTTC. Protein: CASSSGAGLDEQYF.

The rearrangement joins TRBV20-1 to TRBJ1-5, with D unclear. From germline, CDR1 is DFQATT and CDR2 SNEGSKA (reference sequence). CDR3 length: 15 amino acids. Trimming shortened V by 3 bases and J by 6 bases, and 18 bases separated the two germline ends. The CDR3 DNA sequence: TGCAGTGCTAGTACCCCAGGACCTGAACGTCAGCCCCAGCATTTT. Protein sequence: CSASTPGPERQPQHF.

This clonotype showed up just a few times. The CDR3 spells CASISGTGAFF. The CDR3, as DNA: TGTGCCAGCATTTCAGGGACAGGAGCTTTCTTT. The chain uses TRBV6-5 and TRBJ1-1, with TRBD1 matching 8 bases. Germline CDR1 MNHEY, CDR2 SVGAGI. This CDR3 spans 11 amino acids. V shed 7 bases and J 10 bases; nucleotides not matched to a gene: 5.

This clonotype came up many times. J is TRBJ2-3 and V is TRBV7-9; 11 nucleotides align to TRBD2. This CDR3 has 18 amino acids. J gave up 4 bases and V 5 bases, and 14 bases lay outside the gene matches. CDR1 SEHNR and CDR2 FQNEAQ come from the germline V gene (reference sequence). The CDR3 loop is CASSPLSQTSGAADTQYF. Written as DNA, the CDR3 is TGTGCCAGCAGCCCGCTGTCCCAGACTAGCGGGGCCGCAGATACGCAGTATTTT.

The J gene is TRBJ2-5, the V gene TRBV7-7; 7 positions agree with TRBD2. This CDR3 comprises 13 residues. V gave up 3 bases and J gave up 5 bases; unmatched junction bases: 3. Germline-derived CDR1 and CDR2 are SSHAT and FNYEAQ (reference sequence). For the CDR3, the DNA is TGTGCCAGCAGCTTCGCCGGGGGGGAGACCCAGTACTTC. Protein product: CASSFAGGETQYF.

This chain joins TRBV2 and TRBJ2-7; D is uncertain. The V gene's germline CDR1 is SNHLY and CDR2 FYNNEI. This CDR3 contains 12 residues. With 2 bases removed from V and 3 bases from J, the gap between germline ends came to 5 bases. CDR3 loop: CASSELDYEQYF. In DNA form, the CDR3 reads TGTGCCAGCAGTGAACTAGACTACGAGCAGTACTTC.

This clonotype was recorded many times. CDR3 amino acids: CASSLAMGSAGGTDTQYF. The CDR3 coding sequence is TGTGCCAGCAGCTTAGCGATGGGTAGCGCCGGAGGAACAGATACGCAGTATTTT. The chain joins TRBV7-2 to TRBJ2-3, with D maybe TRBD2 (5 bases). The CDR3 sequence is 18 residues long. The ends were cut back, 0 bases at V and 3 bases at J, with 19 bases in the middle. Germline loops: CDR1 SGHTA, CDR2 FQGNSA. Looking up the rest from reference TRBV7-2 and TRBJ2-3 gives the full variable domain: GAGVSQSPSNKVTEKGKDVELRCDPISGHTALYWYRQSLGQGLEFLIYFQGNSAPDKSGLPSDRFSAERTGGSVSTLTIQRTQQEDSAVYLCASSLAMGSAGGTDTQYFGPGTRLTVL.

This clonotype was observed a few times. The chain uses TRBV10-1 and TRBJ2-2; 8 nucleotides agree with TRBD1. Germline loops: CDR1 WNHNN, CDR2 SYGVQD (reference sequence). The CDR3 loop spans 15 amino acids. J lost 2 bases, V lost 5 bases, and 4 bases had no gene match. DNA for the CDR3: TGCGCCAGCAGTTCGGACAGGGTCAACACCGGGGAGCTGTTTTTT. Translated: CASSSDRVNTGELFF.

There are a few counts of this clonotype. This sequence joins TRBV5-1 and TRBJ1-1; 7 bases fit TRBD1. CDR3 length equals 14 residues. CDR1 and CDR2 (germline): SGHRS, YFSETQ. The ends lost 4 bases at V and 6 bases at J; junction bases unmatched: 9. CDR3 residues: CASSTGTASPEAFF. CDR3 coding DNA: TGCGCCAGCAGCACCGGGACAGCGAGTCCTGAAGCTTTCTTT.

This clonotype appeared a few times. V is TRBV4-1 and J is TRBJ2-5; 7 bases fit TRBD1. This CDR3 is built from 13 residues. Trimming removed 4 bases from V and 5 bases from J; junction bases left unmatched: 4. The V gene's germline CDR1 is MGHRA and CDR2 YSYEKL. The CDR3 sequence is CASSLHRGETQYF. The DNA of the CDR3 is TGCGCCAGCAGCCTTCACAGGGGTGAGACCCAGTACTTC.

This clonotype appeared many times. The J gene is TRBJ1-3, the V gene TRBV18, with D tentatively TRBD1 (5 bases). The CDR3 runs to 16 residues. V was trimmed by 3 bases and J by 3 bases, leaving 15 bases between them. In germline, CDR1 is KGHSH, CDR2 LQKENI. The CDR3 reads CASSPNPRQFGNTIYF. The CDR3 DNA reads TGTGCCAGCTCACCGAACCCCCGACAGTTTGGAAACACCATATATTTT.

The chain recombines TRBV28 with TRBJ1-2; possibly TRBD1 for D (6 bases). Between the trimmed V and J ends, which lost 8 bases and 6 bases, there was a span of 19 bases. This CDR3 is built from 14 residues. Germline V gene lookup returns CDR1 MDHEN and CDR2 SYDVKM. CDR3 bases: TGTGCCAGCTGGCAGGGGAGGATGAAGAATGGCTACACCTTC. This codes for CASWQGRMKNGYTF.

This clonotype was observed at least ten times. The chain combines TRBV6-2 or TRBV6-3 with TRBJ1-5; D is uncertain. Trimming removed 6 bases from V and 1 base from J, with 10 bases in between. The CDR3 totals 14 residues. CDR1 is MNHEY and CDR2 is SVGEGT in the germline V gene. The CDR3, as DNA: TGTGCCAGCAGGGACCCTGGGAGCAATCAGCCCCAGCATTTT. Protein: CASRDPGSNQPQHF.

The table lists this clonotype with many counts. The chain is built from TRBV5-6 and TRBJ2-3, with 7 bases aligning to TRBD2. Germline values: CDR1 SGHDT, CDR2 YYEEEE. V lost 6 bases, J lost 8 bases, and 18 bases stayed unmatched. This CDR3 has 16 amino acids. The CDR3: CASTLGLTGGGGTQYF. The CDR3, as DNA: TGTGCCAGCACCCTAGGACTGACTGGTGGCGGGGGTACGCAGTATTTT.

This clonotype was observed a few times. The chain employs TRBV9 and TRBJ1-2, with TRBD1 identical over 11 bases. Germline V lookup: CDR1 SGDLS, CDR2 YYNGEE. The CDR3 sequence is 17 residues long. Losses at the gene ends were 0 bases for V and 3 bases for J; bases not matched to a gene: 7. The CDR3 DNA sequence: TGTGCCAGCAGCGTAGCTACCGGGACAGGGGGAGACTATGGCTACACCTTC. Residues: CASSVATGTGGDYGYTF.

There are many counts of this clonotype. The chain employs TRBV7-2 and TRBJ2-1; D is possibly TRBD2 (6 bases). CDR3 size: 15 residues. Germline CDR1 is SGHTA and CDR2 is FQGNSA. V lost 1 base, J lost 7 bases, and 14 bases lay in between. This CDR3 is CASSLVGRLVNEQFF. Here the CDR3 DNA reads TGTGCCAGCAGCTTAGTGGGCCGACTAGTAAATGAGCAGTTCTTC.

In this sample, this clonotype turned up a few times. V gene TRBV20-1 combines with J gene TRBJ1-5; 12 nucleotides match TRBD1. The CDR3 spans 15 residues. V shed 5 bases, J shed 6 bases, and the junction held 8 bases outside the gene matches. CDR1 DFQATT and CDR2 SNEGSKA come from the germline V gene (reference sequence). CDR3 in amino acids: CSAPSGTGGFQPQHF. CDR3 DNA sequence: TGCAGTGCTCCCTCCGGGACAGGGGGCTTTCAGCCCCAGCATTTT.

The rearrangement joins TRBV12-3 or TRBV12-4 to TRBJ1-1; 11 bases fit TRBD1. This CDR3 region has 17 residues. V was clipped by 2 bases and J by 7 bases; unmatched bases: 12. CDR3 coding DNA: TGTGCCAGCAGTTTATATGCCCGGACAGGGGGCATGGATGAAGCTTTCTTT. Encoded protein: CASSLYARTGGMDEAFF.

This clonotype was seen a few times. V is TRBV6-1 and J is TRBJ2-7; 9 nucleotides line up with TRBD1. Germline V CDR1 and CDR2: MNHNS, SASEGT. This CDR3 contains 13 residues. Unmatched junction bases numbered 3, after V lost 2 bases and J lost 7 bases. The DNA of the CDR3 is TGTGCCAGCAGTGAAAACAGGGGGCAAGAGCAGTACTTC. As protein: CASSENRGQEQYF.